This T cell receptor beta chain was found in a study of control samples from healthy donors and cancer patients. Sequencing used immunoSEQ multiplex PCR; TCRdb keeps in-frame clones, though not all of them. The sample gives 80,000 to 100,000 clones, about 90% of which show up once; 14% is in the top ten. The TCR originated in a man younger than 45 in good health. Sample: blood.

CDR3 coding DNA: TGCAGTGCTAGTGTTAGCGGGAGCGGGGATGAGCAGTTCTTC. This sequence encodes CSASVSGSGDEQFF. The chain combines TRBV20-1 with TRBJ2-1; TRBD2 aligns across 9 bases. In germline, CDR1 is DFQATT, CDR2 SNEGSKA (reference sequence). J gave up 8 bases and V 3 bases, and 8 bases lay outside the gene matches. The CDR3 loop spans 14 amino acids.